This T cell receptor (beta chain) was found in a study of cytomegalovirus exposure and HLA in healthy donors. A remark on this clone: What it binds is not known.

Primers included in the PCR were 60 Vbeta and 13 Jbeta primers. Sequencing used immunoSEQ multiplex PCR; TCRdb keeps in-frame clones, though not all of them. Of over 130,000 clones in the sample, about four fifths are singletons; the top ten hold around 6.6%. The study's findings and limits: Reportedly, TCR beta sequences accurately predicted HLA-A and HLA-B alleles in most subjects.

The CDR3 has 14 residues. CDR1 and CDR2 (germline): MNHNS, SASEGT. The receptor was derived from a man over 45 in good health and CMV-seropositive. The chain recombines TRBV6-1 with TRBJ2-5, with 8 bases lining up with TRBD1. Near its end, the DNA agrees better with TRBJ2-7, so the J call may be wrong. Input material: PBMCs. CDR3 sequence reads: CASSHPGTGYEQYF. The CDR3, as DNA: TGTGCCAGCAGTCACCCCGGGACAGGCTACGAGCAGTACTTC.